Each of the 30 T cell receptor beta chains below was sequenced from the same sample in a study of T cell repertoires in cytomegalovirus infection. These TCRs are of unknown antigen specificity. TCRdb ran MiXCR on the reads and lists one entry per CDR3 protein. The table records approximately 220,000 distinct CDR3 sequences, approximately 40% of them present only once. Sample: CD8+ T cells from cultured PBMCs, taken from culture after CMV antigen stimulation. These receptors all come from a human donor in good health (CMV status not recorded). Some clones in this sample may be carry-over from other donors' samples.

The V call is TRBV27, the J call TRBJ2-3; 7 positions match TRBD2. This CDR3 has 13 amino acids. Germline CDR1 reads MNHEY; CDR2 reads SMNVEV (reference sequence). The V and J ends lost 4 bases and 5 bases, in that order; junction bases with no gene match: 3. The chain's CDR3 is CASSSGGGDTQYF. CDR3 bases: TGTGCCAGCAGTTCCGGCGGGGGAGATACGCAGTATTTT.

The sample holds one count of this clonotype. The gene calls are TRBV7-9 and TRBJ2-6, with 7 bases fitting TRBD1. V shed 4 bases and J 0 bases; nucleotides not matched to a gene: 9. Germline values: CDR1 SEHNR, CDR2 FQNEAQ (reference sequence). The CDR3 sequence is 18 residues long. CDR3 residues: CASSSPGTVVSGANVLTF. The CDR3 nucleotides are TGTGCCAGCAGCTCTCCCGGGACAGTGGTCTCTGGGGCCAACGTCCTGACTTTC. Supplemented by reference TRBV7-9 and TRBJ2-6, the full variable domain reads DTGVSQNPRHKITKRGQNVTFRCDPISEHNRLYWYRQTLGQGPEFLTYFQNEAQLEKSRLLSDRFSAERPKGSFSTLEIQRTEQGDSAMYLCASSSPGTVVSGANVLTFGAGSRLTVL.

The rearrangement links TRBV7-2 to TRBJ1-5; D gene uncertain. This CDR3 is built from 15 residues. Per the germline V gene, CDR1 is SGHTA and CDR2 is FQGNSA. V lost 1 base and J 9 bases, leaving 16 bases between the germline ends. CDR3 sequence: CASSLGGGPAGPQHF. The CDR3 nucleotides read TGTGCCAGCAGCTTAGGGGGTGGGCCTGCGGGGCCCCAGCATTTT.

The chain joins TRBV6-1 to TRBJ2-1, with 7 bases aligning to TRBD1. V was pared by 7 bases and J by 14 bases, with 8 bases of the junction left unmatched. This CDR3 has 11 amino acids. Germline V gene lookup returns CDR1 MNHNS and CDR2 SASEGT. The CDR3 protein is CASKGDSRKFF. CDR3 DNA sequence: TGTGCCAGCAAGGGGGACAGCCGGAAGTTCTTC.

This chain joins TRBV11-2 and TRBJ2-7, with D unresolved. This CDR3 has 12 residues. The germline gives CDR1 SGHAT, CDR2 FQNNGV. V was pared by 1 base and J by 5 bases, with 6 bases between. The CDR3 loop reads CASSLGSHEQYF. CDR3 DNA sequence: TGTGCCAGCAGCTTAGGAAGTCACGAGCAGTACTTC. The full variable domain, its missing parts supplied by reference TRBV11-2 and TRBJ2-7, is EAGVAQSPRYKIIEKRQSVAFWCNPISGHATLYWYQQILGQGPKLLIQFQNNGVVDDSQLPKDRFSAERLKGVDSTLKIQPAKLEDSAVYLCASSLGSHEQYFGPGTRLTVT.

This clonotype was picked up a small number of times. The chain links TRBV7-8 to TRBJ2-7; tentatively, D is TRBD1 or TRBD2 (5 bases each). Germline loops: CDR1 SGHVS, CDR2 FQNEAQ. This CDR3 spans 13 amino acids. The V gene lost 7 bases and the J gene lost 7 bases, with 17 bases spanning the gap. CDR3 DNA sequence: TGTGCCAGCAAAGGATCGGGGCTTTTAGAGCAGTACTTC. Protein: CASKGSGLLEQYF.

V and J are TRBV6-1 and TRBJ2-7; 7 bases line up with TRBD2. Trimming cost V 5 bases and J 3 bases; bases outside gene matches: 16. Germline CDR1 is MNHNS and CDR2 is SASEGT. The CDR3 length is 17 residues. CDR3 bases: TGTGCCAGCAGTTCAGGACTAGTCCGGATCTTAGGCTACGAGCAGTACTTC. As protein: CASSSGLVRILGYEQYF.

The chain is built from TRBV7-9 and TRBJ1-4; TRBD1 matches at 11 bases. After removal of 5 bases from V and 0 bases from J, the junction contained 2 bases not matched to a gene. Germline V gives CDR1 SEHNR, CDR2 FQNEAQ (reference sequence). The CDR3 runs 16 residues. The CDR3 sequence is CASSPGQGATNEKLFF. The CDR3 DNA reads TGTGCCAGCAGCCCGGGACAGGGGGCAACTAATGAAAAACTGTTTTTT.

In this sample, this clonotype turned up a few times. V and J are TRBV27 and TRBJ2-7, with 8 bases lining up with TRBD1. Germline V gene lookup returns CDR1 MNHEY and CDR2 SMNVEV (reference sequence). Trimming cost V 8 bases and J 2 bases; bases outside gene matches: 8. CDR3 length: 14 amino acids. CDR3 in amino acids: CASSDRGRPYEQYF. CDR3 sequence (DNA): TGTGCCAGCTCCGACAGGGGCAGACCCTACGAGCAGTACTTC.

This rearrangement joins TRBV12-3 or TRBV12-4 to TRBJ1-5; 9 nucleotides align to TRBD1. Trimming removed 4 bases from V and 6 bases from J; junction bases left unmatched: 10. This CDR3 comprises 16 residues. CDR3 in DNA: TGTGCCAGCAGTTCTTTCGGGACAGGGTTTACTCAGCCCCAGCATTTT. It translates to CASSSFGTGFTQPQHF.

The table lists this clonotype with a few counts. This chain uses TRBV27 with TRBJ1-5; possibly TRBD1 for D (6 bases). Germline V gene sequence: CDR1 MNHEY, CDR2 SMNVEV (reference sequence). V was pared by 5 bases and J by 0 bases, with 20 bases between. The CDR3 has 18 residues. CDR3 sequence: CASSPLSWTAYSNQPQHF. CDR3 sequence (DNA): TGTGCCAGCAGTCCACTATCTTGGACAGCTTATAGCAATCAGCCCCAGCATTTT.

This clonotype appeared a few times. The rearrangement joins TRBV6-1 to TRBJ1-2; D is uncertain. Per the germline V gene, CDR1 is MNHNS and CDR2 is SASEGT. The CDR3 loop spans 16 amino acids. The V gene lost 3 bases and the J gene lost 4 bases, with 18 bases spanning the gap. CDR3: CASSEDVEAIFYGYTF. The CDR3 DNA is TGTGCCAGCAGTGAGGATGTGGAGGCCATTTTCTATGGCTACACCTTC.

This clonotype was observed a few times. This chain links TRBV28 with TRBJ2-1; D not certain. CDR3 length: 17 amino acids. Germline loops: CDR1 MDHEN, CDR2 SYDVKM. V was clipped by 3 bases and J by 3 bases, with 18 bases between them. The CDR3 DNA follows: TGTGCCAGCAGTTTCCTTCGAGCGCGGACGCTCTACAATGAGCAGTTCTTC. It yields the protein CASSFLRARTLYNEQFF.

The gene calls are TRBV19 and TRBJ1-6, with TRBD1 matching 9 bases. The germline gives CDR1 LNHDA, CDR2 SQIVND (reference sequence). Losses at the gene ends were 7 bases for V and 9 bases for J; bases not matched to a gene: 10. This CDR3 region has 15 residues. The CDR3 DNA is TGTGCCAGTACCCTATCCGGACAGGGGACTTCACCCCTCCACTTT. Translated, it gives CASTLSGQGTSPLHF.

The chain recombines TRBV7-3 with TRBJ2-1; D is perhaps TRBD1 (6 bases). The CDR3 has 15 residues. Germline V lookup: CDR1 SGHTA, CDR2 FQGTGA. Trimming removed 1 base at V and 2 bases at J, with 9 bases between. In DNA, the CDR3 is TGTGCCAGCAGCTTAAAAAGGGGGACCTACAATGAGCAGTTCTTC. It specifies CASSLKRGTYNEQFF.

The sample holds a few counts of this clonotype. The V gene is TRBV6-4, the J gene TRBJ1-1, with TRBD1 matching over 8 bases. This CDR3 has 15 amino acids. V dropped 10 bases and J dropped 0; count of bases not matched to a gene: 10. Germline-derived CDR1 and CDR2 are MRHNA and SNTAGT. The DNA for the CDR3 is TGTGCCATCCTCGACAGGGGAGCCCTGAACACTGAAGCTTTCTTT. The encoded protein is CAILDRGALNTEAFF.

This clonotype has a single count. This chain links TRBV9 with TRBJ1-1; D may be TRBD1 (6 bases). Trimming shortened V by 0 bases and J by 2 bases, and 11 bases separated the two germline ends. The CDR3 is 15 amino acids. From germline, CDR1 is SGDLS and CDR2 YYNGEE. This chain's CDR3 is CASSVEGGANTEAFF. The CDR3 bases are TGTGCCAGCAGCGTAGAAGGGGGGGCCAACACTGAAGCTTTCTTT.

This clonotype was seen only a few times. The chain is built from TRBV5-1 and TRBJ1-5, with TRBD1 matching 8 bases. J gave up 4 bases and V 5 bases, and 8 bases lay outside the gene matches. Germline lookup yields CDR1 SGHRS and CDR2 YFSETQ. The CDR3 length is 15 residues. CDR3 amino acids: CASSTTGGPNQPQHF. The CDR3 DNA reads TGCGCCAGCAGTACTACAGGGGGTCCGAATCAGCCCCAGCATTTT.

The chain links TRBV10-2 to TRBJ1-1, with D hard to call. The V end lost 8 bases, the J end lost 10 bases, and 14 bases lay between the germline ends. CDR1 is WSHSY and CDR2 is SAAADI in the germline V gene. The CDR3 consists of 11 residues. In nucleotides, the CDR3 is TGCGCCAGCTATGGCCCACCGGGAGCTTTCTTT. It yields the protein CASYGPPGAFF.

This clonotype was seen many times. This chain links TRBV14 with TRBJ1-2, with D hard to call. Germline V gene data show CDR1 as SGHDN and CDR2 as FVKESK. Trimming shortened V by 0 bases and J by 2 bases, and 13 bases separated the two germline ends. The CDR3 consists of 16 residues. The CDR3 here is CASSQDRGRINYGYTF. The DNA of the CDR3 is TGTGCCAGCAGCCAAGATCGTGGACGGATCAACTATGGCTACACCTTC.

This clonotype occurred many times. The chain couples TRBV12-3 or TRBV12-4 to TRBJ1-1; 9 bases align to TRBD1. Trimming took 5 bases from V and 5 from J; bases not matched to a gene: 6. The CDR3 contains 14 residues. CDR3 sequence: CASSPRQGETEAFF. For the CDR3, the DNA is TGTGCCAGCAGTCCCAGACAGGGGGAAACTGAAGCTTTCTTT.

The chain uses TRBV12-3 or TRBV12-4 and TRBJ2-1, with D perhaps given as TRBD1 or TRBD2 (6 bases each). Trimming cost V 3 bases and J 2 bases, with 14 bases left between them. The CDR3 runs to 16 residues. The CDR3 spells CASSFLLEGAYNEQFF. The CDR3 DNA reads as TGTGCCAGCAGTTTTTTACTGGAGGGGGCCTACAATGAGCAGTTCTTC.

CDR3 in amino acids: CASSEVGGGANEQYF. For the CDR3, the DNA is TGTGCCAGCAGTGAAGTGGGCGGGGGGGCAAACGAGCAGTACTTC. This chain connects TRBV2 to TRBJ2-7; 9 bases line up with TRBD2. J lost 5 bases, V lost 1 base, and 6 bases had no gene match. There are 15 residues in the CDR3. Germline V gene data show CDR1 as SNHLY and CDR2 as FYNNEI.

This clonotype was counted only a few times. This chain links TRBV24-1 with TRBJ2-7, with 10 bases lining up with TRBD1. Trimming took 7 bases from V and 1 from J; bases not matched to a gene: 6. In germline, CDR1 is KGHDR, CDR2 SFDVKD. This CDR3 is built from 15 residues. As DNA, the CDR3 is TGTGCCACCAGCCAGACAGGGGGCATGTCCTACGAGCAGTACTTC. Translated: CATSQTGGMSYEQYF.

This chain connects TRBV20-1 to TRBJ2-2, with 9 bases lining up with TRBD1. The ends lost 6 bases at V and 6 bases at J; junction bases unmatched: 5. CDR1 is DFQATT and CDR2 is SNEGSKA in the germline V gene (reference sequence). This CDR3 spans 13 amino acids. CDR3 coding DNA: TGCAGTGCGCCGGGGACAGGGCCCGGGGAGCTGTTTTTT. It encodes CSAPGTGPGELFF.

The rearrangement joins TRBV7-2 to TRBJ2-7; perhaps TRBD2 as D (5 bases). Germline V gene sequence: CDR1 SGHTA, CDR2 FQGNSA. This CDR3 is built from 14 residues. With 5 bases removed from V and 2 bases from J, the gap between germline ends came to 13 bases. The CDR3 sequence: CASSPRSSAYEQYF. In DNA, the CDR3 is TGTGCCAGCAGCCCGAGGAGTAGCGCCTACGAGCAGTACTTC. Complete variable domain (other parts from reference TRBV7-2 and TRBJ2-7): GAGVSQSPSNKVTEKGKDVELRCDPISGHTALYWYRQSLGQGLEFLIYFQGNSAPDKSGLPSDRFSAERTGGSVSTLTIQRTQQEDSAVYLCASSPRSSAYEQYFGPGTRLTVT.

The chain joins TRBV6-5 to TRBJ2-7, with 10 bases aligning to TRBD1. Germline CDR1 MNHEY, CDR2 SVGAGI. The CDR3 is 15 amino acids. Unmatched junction bases numbered 8, after V lost 4 bases and J lost 5 bases. The CDR3 region has the DNA TGTGCCAGCAGTTCTACCGGGACAGGGGCCCACGAGCAGTACTTC. Protein: CASSSTGTGAHEQYF.

This clonotype was counted between two and nine times. V gene TRBV2 combines with J gene TRBJ1-5, with no clear D. The V end lost 3 bases, the J end lost 2 bases, and 5 bases lay between the germline ends. The CDR3 runs to 13 residues. The germline V gene has CDR1 SNHLY and CDR2 FYNNEI. CDR3: CASSDGGNQPQHF. The CDR3 DNA is TGTGCCAGCAGTGACGGAGGCAATCAGCCCCAGCATTTT.

This rearrangement joins TRBV12-3 or TRBV12-4 to TRBJ2-7; possibly TRBD1 for D (6 bases). The CDR3 has 14 residues. Trimming removed 3 bases at V and 6 bases at J, with 15 bases between. DNA for the CDR3: TGTGCCAGCAGTTTTGCAGGGGCCGGACGCGAGCAGTACTTC. Translating gives CASSFAGAGREQYF.

V usage is TRBV2 and J usage is TRBJ2-1, with 13 bases fitting TRBD2. CDR3 length: 14 amino acids. Germline CDR1 reads SNHLY; CDR2 reads FYNNEI. V dropped 10 bases and J dropped 6; count of bases not matched to a gene: 6. In nucleotides, the CDR3 is TGTGCCATCACTGGACTAGCGGGGGTCAATGAGCAGTTCTTC. The encoded protein is CAITGLAGVNEQFF.